This entry lists 16 T cell receptor beta chains sequenced from one sample in a study of T cell repertoires in cytomegalovirus infection. TCRdb reanalysed the reads using MiXCR and keeps one entry per CDR3 protein. The sample shows 200,000 or so distinct CDR3 sequences, over 25% of them seen only once. Source material: PBMCs. All receptors derive from a human donor in good health (CMV status not recorded). Some clones in this sample may be carry-over from other donors' samples.

The chain joins TRBV5-1 to TRBJ2-6; no clear D. Trimming shortened V by 4 bases and J by 0 bases, and 14 bases separated the two germline ends. CDR3 length equals 17 residues. Germline-derived CDR1 and CDR2 are SGHRS and YFSETQ. The CDR3 reads CASSRQVRSSGANVLTF. The CDR3 nucleotides are TGCGCCAGCAGCCGCCAGGTCCGGTCCTCTGGGGCCAACGTCCTGACTTTC.

The chain joins TRBV6-1 to TRBJ2-7; perhaps TRBD1 as D (6 bases). Germline CDR1 is MNHNS and CDR2 is SASEGT. CDR3 length equals 18 residues. The V and J ends lost 0 bases and 2 bases respectively, with 20 bases between them. The CDR3 loop reads CASSEATLLGTKTYEQYF. CDR3 in DNA: TGTGCCAGCAGTGAAGCGACTTTATTAGGGACAAAAACCTACGAGCAGTACTTC.

V is TRBV7-2 and J is TRBJ1-5, with TRBD1 as a possible D gene (5 bases). V was clipped by 5 bases and J by 10 bases, with 15 bases between them. The CDR3 spans 13 residues. Per the germline V gene, CDR1 is SGHTA and CDR2 is FQGNSA. This CDR3 is CASSKVPGDPQHF. CDR3 nucleotide sequence: TGTGCCAGCAGCAAAGTGCCGGGGGACCCCCAGCATTTT.

The V call is TRBV5-6, the J call TRBJ1-4; no clear D gene. Per germline, CDR1 SGHDT and CDR2 YYEEEE. V was cut by 0 bases and J by 8 bases, with 8 bases left in between. The CDR3 is 13 amino acids. The CDR3 DNA sequence: TGTGCCAGCAGCTTGGCCCCGGGAGAAAAACTGTTTTTT. Protein product: CASSLAPGEKLFF. The full variable domain, with the rest looked up from reference TRBV5-6 and TRBJ1-4, is DAGVTQSPTHLIKTRGQQVTLRCSPKSGHDTVSWYQQALGQGPQFIFQYYEEEERQRGNFPDRFSGHQFPNYSSELNVNALLLGDSALYLCASSLAPGEKLFFGSGTQLSVL.

The chain joins TRBV7-8 to TRBJ1-2, with 8 bases identical to TRBD1. The CDR3 contains 16 residues. The J segment lost 3 bases and the V segment lost 2 bases, leaving 8 bases of the junction unmatched. Germline loops: CDR1 SGHVS, CDR2 FQNEAQ. CDR3 sequence (DNA): TGTGCCAGCAGCTTACGGGGACAGGTTCCCTACTATGGCTACACCTTC. Translation: CASSLRGQVPYYGYTF.

This chain uses TRBV2 with TRBJ2-5; D is unresolved. The V gene lost 3 bases and the J gene lost 5 bases, with 4 bases spanning the gap. This CDR3 spans 11 amino acids. CDR1 SNHLY and CDR2 FYNNEI come from the germline V gene. The CDR3 loop is CASSEAETQYF. As DNA, the CDR3 is TGTGCCAGCAGTGAGGCGGAGACCCAGTACTTC.

This chain joins TRBV30 and TRBJ1-3; D gene ambiguous. The germline V and J ends were trimmed by 4 bases and 4 bases, with 8 bases remaining between them. Germline V gene lookup returns CDR1 GTSNPN and CDR2 SVGIG (reference sequence). The CDR3 has 12 amino acids. The chain's CDR3 is CAWTPAGNTIYF. In DNA form, the CDR3 reads TGTGCCTGGACCCCAGCGGGAAACACCATATATTTT.

The CDR3 here is CASSLSLTDGNTIYF. The CDR3 DNA follows: TGTGCCAGCAGCTTGAGTTTGACGGACGGAAACACCATATATTTT. The chain is built from TRBV5-5 and TRBJ1-3; no firm D call. V was clipped by 1 base and J by 4 bases, with 12 bases between them. CDR1 is SGHKS and CDR2 is YYEKEE in the germline V gene (reference sequence). This CDR3 is built from 15 residues.

This clonotype has more than one count but fewer than ten. The chain is built from TRBV7-9 and TRBJ1-4; D call uncertain. Trimming removed 11 bases from V and 0 bases from J, with 10 bases in between. The CDR3 covers 13 residues. Germline V lookup: CDR1 SEHNR, CDR2 FQNEAQ (reference sequence). The CDR3 sequence is CAFPGSTNEKLFF. For the CDR3, the DNA is TGTGCCTTCCCGGGGTCAACTAATGAAAAACTGTTTTTT.

This clonotype was counted between two and nine times. The chain has TRBV12-3 or TRBV12-4 and TRBJ2-3; no reliable D call. This CDR3 has 13 amino acids. V was clipped by 3 bases and J by 4 bases, with 8 bases between them. The CDR3: CASSFTSADTQYF. CDR3 in DNA: TGTGCCAGCAGTTTTACGTCCGCAGATACGCAGTATTTT.

This rearrangement joins TRBV29-1 to TRBJ2-3, with TRBD1 matching 8 bases. This CDR3 is 13 amino acids long. In germline, CDR1 is SQVTM, CDR2 ANQGSEA. J gave up 2 bases and V 6 bases, and 4 bases lay outside the gene matches. CDR3 bases: TGCAGCGTGACAGGGGCGAACACAGATACGCAGTATTTT. Protein sequence: CSVTGANTDTQYF.

Concerning this clonotype itself: Germline and junction disagree at one end, which may indicate a read error. As DNA, the CDR3 is TGTGCCAGCAGGGCACAGGGGACCTATGGCGACACCTTC. Residues: CASRAQGTYGDTF. The chain links TRBV27 to TRBJ1-2; 7 bases fit TRBD1. This CDR3 has 13 residues. The germline V gene encodes CDR1 MNHEY and CDR2 SMNVEV (reference sequence).

The gene calls are TRBV5-1 and TRBJ1-2; possible D gene TRBD1, 5 bases. The V end lost 4 bases, the J end lost 6 bases, and 19 bases lay between the germline ends. CDR1 and CDR2 from the germline V gene are SGHRS and YFSETQ. The CDR3 totals 15 residues. The CDR3 loop reads CASSPSPGAGHGYTF. The CDR3 nucleotides read TGCGCCAGCAGCCCCTCTCCCGGGGCCGGTCATGGCTACACCTTC.

DNA of the CDR3: TGTGCCAGCAGCTATCGGACGCGAGATGGCTACACCTTC. This encodes CASSYRTRDGYTF. The chain joins TRBV7-4 to TRBJ1-2, with D uncertain. The CDR3 extends over 13 amino acids. Germline V lookup: CDR1 SGHVT, CDR2 SQSDAQ. V was shortened by 4 bases and J by 6 bases, with 12 bases between the two germline ends.

V and J are TRBV6-4 and TRBJ1-1, with 7 bases identical to TRBD1. Trimming at V came to 5 bases and at J to 1 base, leaving 7 bases not matched to a gene. The germline V gene has CDR1 MRHNA and CDR2 SNTAGT. This CDR3 is built from 15 residues. CDR3: CASSQTDRENTEAFF. For the CDR3, the DNA is TGTGCCAGCAGTCAAACTGACAGGGAGAACACTGAAGCTTTCTTT.

This CDR3 is CASSLSSAGANVLTF. DNA of the CDR3: TGTGCCAGCAGCTTAAGTAGTGCTGGGGCCAACGTCCTGACTTTC. The rearrangement links TRBV7-9 to TRBJ2-6; D remains ambiguous. Germline V gene lookup returns CDR1 SEHNR and CDR2 FQNEAQ (reference sequence). V was pared by 2 bases and J by 2 bases, with 7 bases between. The CDR3 contains 15 residues.